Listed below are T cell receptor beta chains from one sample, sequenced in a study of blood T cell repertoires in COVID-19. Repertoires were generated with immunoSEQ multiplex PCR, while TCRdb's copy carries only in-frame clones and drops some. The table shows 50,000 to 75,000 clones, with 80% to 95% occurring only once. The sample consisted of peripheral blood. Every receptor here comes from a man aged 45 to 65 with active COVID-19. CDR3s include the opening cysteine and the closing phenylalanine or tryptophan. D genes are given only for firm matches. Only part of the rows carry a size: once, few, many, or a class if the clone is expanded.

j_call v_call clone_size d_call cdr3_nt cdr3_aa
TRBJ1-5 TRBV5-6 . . TGTGCCAGCAGCATCTACGGTTGGGGGCCGCCCCAGCATTTT CASSIYGWGPPQHF
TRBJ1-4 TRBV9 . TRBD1 TGTGCCAGCAGCGGTGGACAGGGGGTTGGTGAAAAACTGTTTTTT CASSGGQGVGEKLFF
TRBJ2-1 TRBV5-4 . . TGTGCCAGCAGCTTGGAAAGACAATACAATGAGCAGTTCTTC CASSLERQYNEQFF
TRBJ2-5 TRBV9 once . TGTGCCAGCAGCGTAGCTCCAGGGGAAGGAGAGACCCAGTACTTC CASSVAPGEGETQYF
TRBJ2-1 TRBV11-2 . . TGTGCCACCTCAGTTTTTGCCGCCTACAATGAGCAGTTCTTC CATSVFAAYNEQFF
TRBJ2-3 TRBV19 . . TGTGCCACAACCCTAGCATCTGGCACAGATACGCAGTATTTT CATTLASGTDTQYF
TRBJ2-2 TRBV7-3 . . TGTGCCAGCAGCTCCACCCCGGCCCAACGGGGCGGGGAGCTGTTTTTT CASSSTPAQRGGELFF
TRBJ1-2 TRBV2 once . TGTGCCAGCAGTGAAGCATTAGACTATGGCTACACCTTC CASSEALDYGYTF
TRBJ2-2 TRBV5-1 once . TGCGCCAGCAGCCACGGGGCCACGGGAGTCGCCGGGGAGCTGTTTTTT CASSHGATGVAGELFF
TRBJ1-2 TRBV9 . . TGTGCCAGCAGCGCCTCCGGACAGAACTATGGCTACACCTTC CASSASGQNYGYTF
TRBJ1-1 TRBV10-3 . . TGTGCCATCAGTGATCTACAACAGGAGTACACTGAAGCTTTCTTT CAISDLQQEYTEAFF